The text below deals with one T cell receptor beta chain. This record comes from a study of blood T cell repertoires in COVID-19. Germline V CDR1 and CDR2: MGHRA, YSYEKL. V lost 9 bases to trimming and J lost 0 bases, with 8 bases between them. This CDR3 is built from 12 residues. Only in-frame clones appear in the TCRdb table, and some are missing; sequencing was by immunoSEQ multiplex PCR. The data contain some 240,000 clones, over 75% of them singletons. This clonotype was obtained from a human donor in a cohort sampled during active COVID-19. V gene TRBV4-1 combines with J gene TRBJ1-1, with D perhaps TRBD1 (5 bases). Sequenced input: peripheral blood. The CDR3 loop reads CASRTLNTEAFF. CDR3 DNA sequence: TGCGCCAGTCGGACATTGAACACTGAAGCTTTCTTT.